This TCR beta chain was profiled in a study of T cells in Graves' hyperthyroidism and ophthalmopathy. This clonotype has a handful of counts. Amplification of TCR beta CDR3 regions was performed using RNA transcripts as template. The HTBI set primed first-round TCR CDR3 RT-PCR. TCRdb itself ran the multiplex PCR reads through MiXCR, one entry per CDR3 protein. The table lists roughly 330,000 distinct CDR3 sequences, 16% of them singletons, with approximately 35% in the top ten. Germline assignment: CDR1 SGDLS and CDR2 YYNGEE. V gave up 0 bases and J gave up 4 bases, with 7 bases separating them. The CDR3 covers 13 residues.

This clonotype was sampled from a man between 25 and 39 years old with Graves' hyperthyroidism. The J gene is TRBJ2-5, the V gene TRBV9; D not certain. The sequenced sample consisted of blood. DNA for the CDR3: TGTGCCAGCAGCGTAGGGCCCACAGAGACCCAGTACTTC. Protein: CASSVGPTETQYF.